The 11 T cell receptor beta chains listed next were all sequenced from one sample in a study of vaccination and CD4 T cells after COVID-19. Researchers used the Oncomine TCR Beta short-read assay to sequence DNA from cultured CD4+ T cells. TCRdb passed the PCR reads through MiXCR, listing each CDR3 protein once. Counted here are some 15,000 distinct CDR3 sequences, roughly four fifths occurring once; the ten biggest clones make up roughly 11%. The treatment here: roughly 10-day PBMC culture with coronavirus spike peptide pools or control peptides (ViraFEST assay). For these receptors, no antigen is known. Sequenced material: CD4+ T cells from blood, cultured in vitro. The receptor source for this set is a human donor who had recovered from COVID-19.

J is TRBJ1-2 and V is TRBV6-1; perhaps TRBD1 as D (5 bases). Trimming removed 6 bases from V and 0 bases from J, with 14 bases in between. The CDR3 runs 15 residues. In germline, CDR1 is MNHNS, CDR2 SASEGT. The CDR3 DNA follows: TGTGCCAGCAGGGCGGGGCGGGGTCCTAACTATGGCTACACCTTC. This codes for CASRAGRGPNYGYTF.

The V and J genes are TRBV27 and TRBJ1-1; possible D gene TRBD1, 5 bases. Germline V gene lookup returns CDR1 MNHEY and CDR2 SMNVEV (reference sequence). The CDR3 sequence is 14 residues long. Between the trimmed V and J ends, which lost 8 bases and 5 bases, there was a span of 18 bases. The chain's CDR3 is CASAGWGWGTEAFF. In DNA, the CDR3 is TGTGCCAGCGCAGGCTGGGGGTGGGGAACTGAAGCTTTCTTT.

The rearrangement links TRBV6-2 or TRBV6-3 to TRBJ2-6; D perhaps matches TRBD2 (6 bases). Trimming shortened V by 2 bases and J by 2 bases, and 10 bases separated the two germline ends. The length of the CDR3 is 16 residues. Germline-derived CDR1 and CDR2 are MNHEY and SVGEGT. The CDR3 sequence is CASSYPGLTGANVLTF. Here the CDR3 DNA reads TGTGCCAGCAGTTACCCGGGACTTACTGGGGCCAACGTCCTGACTTTC.

The chain is built from TRBV6-1 and TRBJ1-3; perhaps TRBD1 as D (5 bases). With 6 bases removed from V and 0 bases from J, the gap between germline ends came to 12 bases. CDR3 length: 15 residues. Germline V CDR1 and CDR2: MNHNS, SASEGT. CDR3 nucleotide sequence: TGTGCCAGCAGACCTTCTAGGGGCTCTGGAAACACCATATATTTT. Translation: CASRPSRGSGNTIYF.

The chain employs TRBV6-2 or TRBV6-3 and TRBJ1-6, with TRBD1 matching over 7 bases. Germline values: CDR1 MNHEY, CDR2 SVGEGT. CDR3 length: 13 amino acids. The V segment lost 10 bases and the J segment 9 bases; nucleotides outside the gene matches: 9. CDR3 sequence reads: CATRDSRSSPLHF. The CDR3 DNA is TGTGCCACCCGGGACAGCCGGAGTTCACCCCTCCACTTT.

V usage is TRBV7-2 and J usage is TRBJ1-1; maybe TRBD1 (5 bases). Germline loops: CDR1 SGHTA, CDR2 FQGNSA. The CDR3 runs to 16 residues. V was clipped by 3 bases and J by 10 bases, with 24 bases between them. The CDR3 DNA follows: TGTGCCAGCAGCTTGCGCATTGGGGGAAGTGTGCCGCGAGCTTTCTTT. Amino acid sequence: CASSLRIGGSVPRAFF.

J is TRBJ2-1 and V is TRBV20-1; D is uncertain. The germline V and J ends were trimmed by 5 bases and 3 bases, with 5 bases remaining between them. There are 11 residues in the CDR3. The V gene's germline CDR1 is DFQATT and CDR2 SNEGSKA (reference sequence). For the CDR3, the DNA is TGCAGTGCTCTCTACTACAATGAGCAGTTCTTC. Translation: CSALYYNEQFF.

The rearrangement joins TRBV6-2 or TRBV6-3 to TRBJ2-5; no clear D gene. Trimming removed 6 bases from V and 2 bases from J, with 13 bases in between. CDR1 MNHEY and CDR2 SVGEGT come from the germline V gene. The CDR3 contains 14 residues. The CDR3 here is CASRPLRIQETQYF. DNA for the CDR3: TGTGCCAGCAGACCCCTTCGGATTCAAGAGACCCAGTACTTC.

CDR3: CASSLAGMGGETQYF. The CDR3 coding sequence is TGCGCCAGCAGCTTGGCTGGCATGGGGGGAGAGACCCAGTACTTC. This chain uses TRBV5-1 with TRBJ2-5; TRBD2 is a possible D gene (6 bases). This CDR3 has 15 residues. Trimming took off 0 bases at V and 4 bases at J, with 13 bases between the two ends. CDR1 and CDR2 (germline): SGHRS, YFSETQ.

The rearrangement uses TRBV11-2 and TRBJ2-7; D unclear. Trimming shortened V by 8 bases and J by 7 bases, and 15 bases separated the two germline ends. The CDR3 has 12 amino acids. Germline CDR1 SGHAT, CDR2 FQNNGV. DNA for the CDR3: TGTGCCAGCCTCGGTGGGTTTCAAGAGCAGTACTTC. It encodes CASLGGFQEQYF.

The V call is TRBV20-1, the J call TRBJ2-7, with D possibly TRBD2 on 5 matching bases. The CDR3 has 14 residues. V lost 6 bases to trimming and J lost 3 bases, with 18 bases between them. Germline V gene data show CDR1 as DFQATT and CDR2 as SNEGSKA (reference sequence). The CDR3: CSARGWISSYEQYF. The CDR3 nucleotides read TGCAGTGCCCGGGGATGGATATCGAGCTACGAGCAGTACTTC.